The clone carrying this TCR beta chain occurred many times. Its target is not known. Enrolled ophthalmopathy patients presented with a Clinical Activity Score of at least 3, a NOSPECS grade of at least 4, and disease duration under 3 months. Each diagnosis was grounded in clinical symptoms, serum thyroxine and TRAb, thyroid ultrasound, and orbital computed tomography. This entry belongs to a study of T cells in Graves' hyperthyroidism and ophthalmopathy. Findings and caveats of the study: Most clonotypes that expanded in the thyroid above 0.001 also showed up in blood. The model predicted ophthalmopathy a median roughly six months before onset.

Trimming removed 5 bases at V and 3 bases at J, with 11 bases between. This CDR3 has 13 residues. Germline V gene data show CDR1 as SGHVS and CDR2 as FQNEAQ. The investigators amplified TCR beta CDR3 regions from RNA transcripts. A first-round RT-PCR of the TCR CDR3 used the HTBI primer set. TCRdb re-called the multiplex PCR reads with MiXCR, one entry per CDR3 protein. The table lists about 520,000 distinct CDR3 sequences, around 22% of them singletons. This sequence was found in a woman aged 30 to 39 with Graves' ophthalmopathy. The sequencing input was blood. This chain connects TRBV7-8 to TRBJ2-7, with TRBD2 as a possible D gene (6 bases). The CDR3 here is CASSRGNLYEQYF. In DNA form, the CDR3 reads TGTGCCAGCAGCCGGGGGAACCTCTACGAGCAGTACTTC. Looking up the rest from reference TRBV7-8 and TRBJ2-7 gives the full variable domain: GAGVSQSPRYKVAKRGQDVALRCDPISGHVSLFWYQQALGQGPEFLTYFQNEAQLDKSGLPSDRFFAERPEGSVSTLKIQRTQQEDSAVYLCASSRGNLYEQYFGPGTRLTVT.